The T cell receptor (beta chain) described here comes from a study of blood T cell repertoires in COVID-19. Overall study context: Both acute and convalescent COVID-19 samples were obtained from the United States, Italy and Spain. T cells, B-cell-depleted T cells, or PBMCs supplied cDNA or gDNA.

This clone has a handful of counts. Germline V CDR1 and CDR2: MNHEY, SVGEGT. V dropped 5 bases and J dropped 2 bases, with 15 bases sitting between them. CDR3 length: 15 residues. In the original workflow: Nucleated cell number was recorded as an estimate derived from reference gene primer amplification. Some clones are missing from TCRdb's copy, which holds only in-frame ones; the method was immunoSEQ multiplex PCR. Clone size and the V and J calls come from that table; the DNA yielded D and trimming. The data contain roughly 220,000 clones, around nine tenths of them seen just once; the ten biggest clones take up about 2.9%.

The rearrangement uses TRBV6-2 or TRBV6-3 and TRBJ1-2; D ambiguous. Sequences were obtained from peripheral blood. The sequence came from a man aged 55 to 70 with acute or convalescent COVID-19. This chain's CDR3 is CASSAVSGLNYGYTF. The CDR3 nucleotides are TGTGCCAGCAGTGCGGTTAGCGGTCTAAACTATGGCTACACCTTC.